A single sample is the source of the 28 T cell receptor beta chains below, sequenced in a study of blood T cell repertoires in COVID-19. Here immunoSEQ multiplex PCR was the method, and the copy in TCRdb shows in-frame clones only, minus some. The data contain approximately 94,000 clones, 70% to 90% of them singletons. Source material: peripheral blood. The receptors were sampled from a man aged 50 or older with active or convalescent COVID-19.

This chain joins TRBV6-6 and TRBJ1-4; possibly TRBD1 for D (5 bases). CDR1 MNHNY and CDR2 SVGAGI come from the germline V gene (reference sequence). The ends were cut back, 0 bases at V and 6 bases at J, with 8 bases in the middle. This CDR3 has 14 residues. The CDR3 loop reads CASSYSTRDEKLFF. CDR3 in DNA: TGTGCCAGCAGTTACTCCACCAGGGATGAAAAACTGTTTTTT.

The chain uses TRBV12-5 and TRBJ1-1; D is unresolved. This CDR3 has 13 amino acids. CDR1 LGHNT and CDR2 FRNRAP come from the germline V gene. The V end lost 1 base, the J end lost 5 bases, and 8 bases lay between the germline ends. The CDR3 DNA follows: TGTGCTAGTGGTTTGGCAGGCCTGACTGAAGCTTTCTTT. This gives the protein CASGLAGLTEAFF.

The gene calls are TRBV24-1 and TRBJ1-6; 8 bases match TRBD1. Trimming cost V 7 bases and J 10 bases; bases outside gene matches: 23. CDR3 length: 19 residues. In germline, CDR1 is KGHDR, CDR2 SFDVKD. The CDR3 reads CATRPPAGGPFIPGSPLHF. In DNA, the CDR3 is TGTGCCACCAGGCCCCCGGCAGGGGGCCCATTCATCCCGGGGTCACCCCTCCACTTT.

This rearrangement joins TRBV4-2 to TRBJ1-6; D not certain. CDR1 LGHNA and CDR2 YNFKEQ come from the germline V gene. This CDR3 contains 14 residues. Trimming took 1 base from V and 7 from J, leaving 8 bases between them. Here the CDR3 reads CASSQGRGNSPLHF. CDR3 DNA: TGTGCCAGCAGCCAAGGCAGAGGCAATTCACCCCTCCACTTT.

The rearrangement links TRBV7-3 to TRBJ2-3, with 10 bases aligning to TRBD2. The CDR3 totals 15 residues. V lost 4 bases to trimming and J lost 2 bases; unmatched junction nucleotides: 3. The V gene's germline CDR1 is SGHTA and CDR2 FQGTGA. The CDR3 bases are TGTGCCAGCAGCTGGACTAGCGGAGCCACAGATACGCAGTATTTT. This encodes CASSWTSGATDTQYF. The whole variable domain, filled in from reference TRBV7-3 and TRBJ2-3, reads GAGVSQTPSNKVTEKGKYVELRCDPISGHTALYWYRQSLGQGPEFLIYFQGTGAADDSGLPNDRFFAVRPEGSVSTLKIQRTERGDSAVYLCASSWTSGATDTQYFGPGTRLTVL.

This clone was observed a single time. The rearrangement uses TRBV7-2 and TRBJ2-1; 8 bases align to TRBD2. The germline gives CDR1 SGHTA, CDR2 FQGNSA. Germline trimming cut 7 bases from V and 5 bases from J; bases unmatched to any gene: 7. The CDR3 is 14 residues long. The CDR3: CASTTSGSHNEQFF. CDR3 nucleotide sequence: TGTGCCAGCACCACCAGCGGGAGCCACAATGAGCAGTTCTTC.

The genes are TRBV19 and TRBJ1-5, with D perhaps matching TRBD1 (5 bases). The CDR3 runs to 15 residues. Per the germline V gene, CDR1 is LNHDA and CDR2 is SQIVND (reference sequence). V dropped 3 bases and J dropped 6 bases, with 15 bases sitting between them. The CDR3 DNA reads TGTGCCAGTAGTATTGGGGGGTCACATACTCAGCCCCAGCATTTT. It encodes CASSIGGSHTQPQHF.

The chain links TRBV20-1 to TRBJ2-1, with TRBD2 matching over 13 bases. This CDR3 is 15 amino acids long. Germline CDR1 reads DFQATT; CDR2 reads SNEGSKA (reference sequence). The ends lost 3 bases at V and 6 bases at J; junction bases unmatched: 5. The CDR3 here is CSASSLAGGPNEQFF. The CDR3 nucleotides read TGCAGTGCTAGTTCACTAGCGGGAGGGCCCAATGAGCAGTTCTTC.

The V gene is TRBV24-1, the J gene TRBJ2-3; 11 bases line up with TRBD2. The CDR3 is 18 amino acids. Trimming removed 2 bases from V and 0 bases from J; junction bases left unmatched: 6. The germline V gene has CDR1 KGHDR and CDR2 SFDVKD. For the CDR3, the DNA is TGTGCCACCAGTGATTCCGGGACTAGCGGTATTAGCACAGATACGCAGTATTTT. This encodes CATSDSGTSGISTDTQYF.

The J gene is TRBJ1-1, the V gene TRBV6-2 or TRBV6-3; 7 positions match TRBD1. From germline, CDR1 is MNHEY and CDR2 SVGEGT. The junction had 9 bases not matched to a gene; V was cut back by 5 bases and J by 0 bases. The CDR3 loop spans 16 amino acids. The CDR3 nucleotides read TGTGCCAGCAGTCCAACCTCGACAGGGATGAACACTGAAGCTTTCTTT. Its translation is CASSPTSTGMNTEAFF.

The CDR3 sequence: CASRAGTSYEQYF. The CDR3 region has the DNA TGTGCCAGCCGGGCAGGGACATCCTACGAGCAGTACTTC. V is TRBV6-5 and J is TRBJ2-7, with D tentatively TRBD1 (6 bases). From germline, CDR1 is MNHEY and CDR2 SVGAGI. V was shortened by 8 bases and J by 1 base, with 12 bases between the two germline ends. This CDR3 spans 13 amino acids.

V gene TRBV7-9 combines with J gene TRBJ2-3; 12 bases match TRBD2. The trim removed 5 bases at V and 6 bases at J, leaving 9 bases unmatched. Per germline, CDR1 SEHNR and CDR2 FQNEAQ (reference sequence). The CDR3 loop spans 16 amino acids. The CDR3 reads CASSPRTSGITDTQYF. DNA of the CDR3: TGTGCCAGCAGCCCAAGGACTAGCGGGATAACGGATACGCAGTATTTT.

This clone has just a few counts. The same CDR3 can be traced to other DNA sequences in this sample. The V and J genes are TRBV5-1 and TRBJ2-5, with D perhaps matching TRBD2 (5 bases). V lost 0 bases and J 2 bases, leaving 8 bases between the germline ends. This CDR3 is 14 amino acids long. CDR1 and CDR2 from the germline V gene are SGHRS and YFSETQ. As DNA, the CDR3 is TGCGCCAGCAGCTTGGGGACTTTACAAGAGACCCAGTACTTC. Protein sequence: CASSLGTLQETQYF.

The CDR3 nucleotides read TGTGCCAGCTCACCATTACAGGAAAGCACTGAAGCTTTCTTT. This sequence encodes CASSPLQESTEAFF. The chain has TRBV18 and TRBJ1-1; D possibly corresponds to TRBD1 (5 bases). V was trimmed by 2 bases and J by 4 bases, leaving 11 bases between them. Germline assignment: CDR1 KGHSH and CDR2 LQKENI. The CDR3 sequence is 14 residues long.

V is TRBV12-5 and J is TRBJ2-7; TRBD1 agrees at 7 bases. The V gene's germline CDR1 is LGHNT and CDR2 FRNRAP. Trimming cost V 5 bases and J 2 bases; bases outside gene matches: 6. This CDR3 comprises 14 residues. CDR3 residues: CASGPRTGAYEQYF. The CDR3 bases are TGTGCTAGTGGTCCACGGACAGGAGCCTACGAGCAGTACTTC.

The DNA of the CDR3 is TGCAGGGGGGAACAGGGAGAGACCCAGTACTTC. This translates into CRGEQGETQYF. This chain links TRBV29-1 with TRBJ2-5; maybe TRBD1 (6 bases). Germline V lookup: CDR1 SQVTM, CDR2 ANQGSEA. This CDR3 comprises 11 residues.

This clone was seen only a few times. The chain uses TRBV5-1 and TRBJ1-1; tentatively, D is TRBD1 (5 bases). In germline, CDR1 is SGHRS, CDR2 YFSETQ. This CDR3 has 15 residues. V was pared by 0 bases and J by 3 bases, with 12 bases between. The CDR3 loop is CASSLEGQAHTEAFF. The CDR3 region has the DNA TGCGCCAGCAGCTTGGAAGGACAAGCGCACACTGAAGCTTTCTTT.

This chain links TRBV30 with TRBJ1-1, with D tentatively TRBD1 (5 bases). Germline CDR1 GTSNPN, CDR2 SVGIG (reference sequence). This CDR3 has 15 amino acids. V lost 3 bases and J lost 2, with 16 bases in between. CDR3: CAWSVTGGGNTEAFF. CDR3 nucleotides: TGTGCCTGGAGCGTGACCGGGGGAGGAAACACTGAAGCTTTCTTT.

The rearrangement links TRBV6-5 to TRBJ2-2, with 8 bases that match TRBD1. Germline CDR1 is MNHEY and CDR2 is SVGAGI. V gave up 5 bases and J gave up 7 bases; unmatched junction bases: 6. The CDR3 runs to 14 residues. The CDR3 loop is CASSKRTGGGELFF. The CDR3 DNA reads TGTGCCAGCAGTAAACGAACAGGGGGCGGGGAGCTGTTTTTT.

The V and J genes are TRBV4-1 and TRBJ1-1, with D uncertain. Germline values: CDR1 MGHRA, CDR2 YSYEKL. V lost 0 bases and J lost 5, with 16 bases in between. The CDR3 extends over 16 amino acids. The DNA for the CDR3 is TGCGCCAGCAGCCAAGATCACGGGATTGTAAGGACTGAAGCTTTCTTT. The encoded protein is CASSQDHGIVRTEAFF.

In its sample, this clone was seen once. CDR3 in amino acids: CSVDRRGLAGTYNEQFF. CDR3 DNA sequence: TGCAGCGTTGATCGGCGTGGACTAGCGGGAACGTACAATGAGCAGTTCTTC. The V and J genes are TRBV29-1 and TRBJ2-1, with TRBD2 matching 12 bases. CDR3 length: 17 residues. The germline V gene has CDR1 SQVTM and CDR2 ANQGSEA. The trim removed 3 bases at V and 4 bases at J, leaving 10 bases unmatched.

This rearrangement joins TRBV5-1 to TRBJ2-2, with a weak D call TRBD1 (6 bases). Germline CDR1 reads SGHRS; CDR2 reads YFSETQ. CDR3 length equals 14 residues. V dropped 3 bases and J dropped 6 bases, with 12 bases sitting between them. For the CDR3, the DNA is TGCGCCAGCAGCTACCCACAGGGTTCCGGGGAGCTGTTTTTT. Its protein product is CASSYPQGSGELFF.

V and J are TRBV11-3 and TRBJ2-5; TRBD2 might be the D (5 bases). The CDR3 spans 13 residues. Germline CDR1 SGHNT, CDR2 YENEEA. Trimming pared 3 bases from V and 4 bases from J, leaving 9 bases between. The CDR3 region has the DNA TGTGCCAGCAGCTTCGGGGAGACAGAGACCCAGTACTTC. Translating gives CASSFGETETQYF.

This CDR3 reads CATSRTGANYEQYF. The CDR3 nucleotides read TGTGCCACCAGCAGGACAGGGGCAAACTACGAGCAGTACTTC. This chain connects TRBV15 to TRBJ2-7; 8 nucleotides match TRBD1. From germline, CDR1 is LNHNV and CDR2 YYDKDF (reference sequence). The junction had 4 bases not matched to a gene; V was cut back by 3 bases and J by 3 bases. The CDR3 is 14 residues long.

V is TRBV2 and J is TRBJ2-3, with 11 bases aligning to TRBD2. Germline lookup yields CDR1 SNHLY and CDR2 FYNNEI. Unmatched junction bases numbered 11, after V lost 6 bases and J lost 6 bases. The CDR3 has 16 residues. The CDR3 DNA reads as TGTGCCAGCAGGAACTTAGCGGGAGGGCCATCCGATACGCAGTATTTT. Its protein product is CASRNLAGGPSDTQYF.

The gene calls are TRBV28 and TRBJ1-1; 9 bases align to TRBD1. CDR1 is MDHEN and CDR2 is SYDVKM in the germline V gene. The CDR3 runs to 15 residues. The ends lost 3 bases at V and 4 bases at J; junction bases unmatched: 6. The CDR3 sequence: CASSFGTGLSTEAFF. CDR3 coding DNA: TGTGCCAGCAGTTTCGGGACAGGGTTAAGCACTGAAGCTTTCTTT. Using reference TRBV28 and TRBJ1-1 for the parts outside the CDR3, the full variable domain is DVKVTQSSRYLVKRTGEKVFLECVQDMDHENMFWYRQDPGLGLRLIYFSYDVKMKEKGDIPEGYSVSREKKERFSLILESASTNQTSMYLCASSFGTGLSTEAFFGQGTRLTVV.

This chain links TRBV6-5 with TRBJ1-1; 8 nucleotides align to TRBD1. The CDR3 has 14 amino acids. The J segment lost 2 bases and the V segment lost 6 bases, leaving 5 bases of the junction unmatched. Germline loops: CDR1 MNHEY, CDR2 SVGAGI. In DNA form, the CDR3 reads TGTGCCAGCAGGGGACAGGAGTCTAACACTGAAGCTTTCTTT. Its protein is CASRGQESNTEAFF.

This chain joins TRBV7-9 and TRBJ1-1; the match to TRBD1 covers 9 bases. The trim removed 5 bases at V and 4 bases at J, leaving 8 bases unmatched. This CDR3 is 15 amino acids long. Germline values: CDR1 SEHNR, CDR2 FQNEAQ (reference sequence). The CDR3 DNA follows: TGTGCCAGCAGCACAACAGGGGGCGGTGGCACTGAAGCTTTCTTT. It specifies CASSTTGGGGTEAFF.